The clone carrying this TCR beta chain appeared a single time. The target antigen is unknown. The sample comes from a study of a mutant IDH1 vaccine in newly diagnosed glioma. Whole-study context: Vaccines were begun 4-6 weeks after radiotherapy alone, or with temozolomide cycles. Before enrollment, the patients had been treated with radiotherapy alone, temozolomide alone, or both together. Most of them had received both. Visit V13 took place at week 47, and visit V12 happened at week 35.

Time point indicated: week 47, end of study. In the vaccine, a single dose held 300 ug of the mutant IDH1 20-mer peptide, along with topical imiquimod. Data came from immunoSEQ multiplex PCR; TCRdb stores just in-frame clones and leaves some out. This table holds roughly 22,000 clones, about 80% found once. CDR1 and CDR2 from the germline V gene are MNHNY and SVGAGI (reference sequence). Trimming removed 6 bases at V and 7 bases at J, with 22 bases between. CDR3 length: 15 residues. The clonotype was recovered from a middle-aged man with glioma. Some clones in this sample may be carry-over from other donors' samples. Sequencing used PBMCs, obtained from a glioma patient whose treatment included an IDH1 peptide vaccine. V gene TRBV6-6 combines with J gene TRBJ2-7; D tentatively reads TRBD1 or TRBD2 (6 bases each). CDR3 region: CASSLDRPGAGEQYF. The CDR3 nucleotides read TGTGCCAGCAGCCTCGACCGACCGGGGGCGGGAGAGCAGTACTTC.